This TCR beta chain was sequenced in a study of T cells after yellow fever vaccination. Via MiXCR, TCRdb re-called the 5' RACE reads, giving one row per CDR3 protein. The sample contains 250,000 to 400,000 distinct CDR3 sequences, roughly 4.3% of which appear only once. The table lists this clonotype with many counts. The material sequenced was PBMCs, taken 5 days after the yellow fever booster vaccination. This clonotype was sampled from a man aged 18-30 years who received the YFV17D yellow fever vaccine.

CDR3 bases: TGTGCCAGCAGCCCGCGGGGGGCCGCAGATACGCAGTATTTT. It translates to CASSPRGAADTQYF. V is TRBV7-2 and J is TRBJ2-3; 8 bases agree with TRBD2. J gave up 4 bases and V 5 bases, and 5 bases lay outside the gene matches. The V gene's germline CDR1 is SGHTA and CDR2 FQGNSA. CDR3 length: 14 amino acids.